A selection of T cell receptor beta chains follows, all from one sample in a study of persistence of HIV-infected CD4 T cells. Their specific antigens are unknown. TCRdb's table, derived via immunoSEQ multiplex PCR, lists solely in-frame clones and lacks some. The sample holds 30,000 to 45,000 clones, 85% seen once. The material was cultured CD4+ T cells from PBMCs, obtained from a patient who received antiretroviral therapy. These receptors were obtained from an adult with HIV. The donor label of this sample is uncertain. Both conserved end residues are part of each CDR3. The D gene is left open where the match is weak. Only part of the rows carry a size: once, few, many, or a class if the clone is expanded.

clone_size	d_call	v_call	j_call	cdr3_nt	cdr3_aa
.	TRBD1	TRBV7-8	TRBJ1-2	TGTGCCAGCAGCTTAACGAGACAGGGTCTTAGGTATGGCTACACCTTC	CASSLTRQGLRYGYTF
.	TRBD1	TRBV28	TRBJ1-4	TGTGCCAGCGGGGGGACAGCAACTAATGAAAAACTGTTTTTT	CASGGTATNEKLFF
.	.	TRBV14	TRBJ2-1	TGTGCCAGCAGCCAAGCCCGCTCTAACAATGAGCAGTTCTTC	CASSQARSNNEQFF
.	.	TRBV2	TRBJ2-1	TGTGCCAGCAGTGAAGGGGGGCGTCAAGAGCAGTTCTTC	CASSEGGRQEQFF
.	.	TRBV28	TRBJ2-1	TGTGCCAGCAGTTCATGGGGCTATGAGCAGTTCTTC	CASSSWGYEQFF
.	TRBD1	TRBV27	TRBJ2-1	TGTGCCAGCAGCCTCCGGGGAGACAGGGCCTACAATGAGCAGTTCTTC	CASSLRGDRAYNEQFF
.	.	TRBV9	TRBJ1-1	TGTGCCAGCAGCGCTACAGTTTACACTGAAGCTTTCTTT	CASSATVYTEAFF
.	TRBD1	TRBV28	TRBJ1-2	TGTGCCAGCAGTTCACAGGGGGCGTATGGCTACACCTTC	CASSSQGAYGYTF
.	TRBD1	TRBV7-3	TRBJ1-5	TGTGCCAGCAGCTTTGACAGGGTTTATAGCAATCAGCCCCAGCATTTT	CASSFDRVYSNQPQHF
.	.	TRBV7-3	TRBJ2-4	TGTGCCACCAGTACAGGGTTGGGCATTCAGTACTTC	CATSTGLGIQYF
.	TRBD2	TRBV15	TRBJ2-1	TGTGCCACCAGCGGGGGGGGGTTTGAGCAGTTCTTC	CATSGGGFEQFF
.	TRBD1	TRBV7-9	TRBJ2-3	TGTGCCAGCAGTTTAGGGACAGGGAGCACAGATACGCAGTATTTT	CASSLGTGSTDTQYF
.	.	TRBV3-1/TRBV3-2	TRBJ2-3	TGTGCCAGCAGCAATATAGTCCGGGCCAATACGCAGTATTTT	CASSNIVRANTQYF
.	TRBD1	TRBV5-3	TRBJ1-5	TGTGCCAGAAGCTTGGGGACAGGGTATCAGCCCCAGCATTTT	CARSLGTGYQPQHF
.	.	TRBV25-1	TRBJ1-5	TGTGCCAGCAGTAGGGCAGGGGATCATCAGCCCCAGCATTTT	CASSRAGDHQPQHF
.	TRBD1	TRBV13	TRBJ1-2	TGTGCCAGCAGCCCCCAGAGACAGGGTCGGGCGGACTATGGCTACACCTTC	CASSPQRQGRADYGYTF
.	.	TRBV7-3	TRBJ2-2	TGTGCCAGCAGCATGGGACAGAGCGGGGGAGAGCTGTTTTTT	CASSMGQSGGELFF
.	.	TRBV6-5	TRBJ2-7	TGTGCCAGCAGCCCGCCGCATGGGGGTGGGCGCGAGCAGTACTTC	CASSPPHGGGREQYF
.	.	TRBV7-9	TRBJ1-1	TGTGCCAGCAGCTTAGGGGTTTCGGCAGGGAACACTGAAGCTTTCTTT	CASSLGVSAGNTEAFF
.	.	TRBV30	TRBJ2-7	TGTGCCTGGAGTGTACGCCACGAGCAGTACTTC	CAWSVRHEQYF
few	TRBD1	TRBV28	TRBJ2-1	TGTGCCAGCAGGGCCATGGGACAGGCGCGCTCCTACAATGAGCAGTTCTTC	CASRAMGQARSYNEQFF
few	.	TRBV7-9	TRBJ1-1	TGTGCCAGCAGCTTGGACCCGGGACGCATAAACACTGAAGCTTTCTTT	CASSLDPGRINTEAFF
.	.	TRBV5-1	TRBJ1-1	TGCGCCAGCAGCCCTGGAACATTAGGAACTGAAGCTTTCTTT	CASSPGTLGTEAFF
.	.	TRBV19	TRBJ2-7	TGTGCCAGTAGTATGACAGCTGAGGGGGGAAAGCAGTACTTC	CASSMTAEGGKQYF
.	.	TRBV6-5	TRBJ2-5	TGTGCCAGCAGCCCCTCTCTGAGGACCCAGTACTTC	CASSPSLRTQYF
.	.	TRBV28	TRBJ1-4	TGTGCCAGTCGGGACACCACTAATGAAAAACTGTTTTTT	CASRDTTNEKLFF
.	TRBD1	TRBV6-6	TRBJ1-1	TGTGCCAGCAGTACGGGCCAGGGGGCGAGAGCTTTCTTT	CASSTGQGARAFF
.	.	TRBV28	TRBJ2-7	TGTGCCAGCAGGTGGCGGGGCTCCTACGAGCAGTACTTC	CASRWRGSYEQYF
.	.	TRBV19	TRBJ2-3	TGTGCCAGTAGTATCTATCGAGGGCAGACGCAGTATTTT	CASSIYRGQTQYF
.	.	TRBV19	TRBJ2-3	TGTGCCAGTAGTTCCTCCCCAAAGGCCAGCACAGATACGCAGTATTTT	CASSSSPKASTDTQYF
.	.	TRBV15	TRBJ2-7	TGTGCCACCAGCAGAGATCGGGACTCCTACGAGCAGTACTTC	CATSRDRDSYEQYF
.	.	TRBV15	TRBJ1-3	TGTGCCACCAGCAACCAGGGTAGAAACACCATATATTTT	CATSNQGRNTIYF
.	TRBD2	TRBV7-3	TRBJ2-7	TGTGCCAGCAGCTTCTCTGGCGGGGGAACCTACGAGCAGTACTTC	CASSFSGGGTYEQYF
.	.	TRBV7-3	TRBJ2-7	TGTGCCAGCAGCCCAGGGTCCCCCTCCTACGAGCAGTACTTC	CASSPGSPSYEQYF
.	.	TRBV12-3/TRBV12-4	TRBJ1-4	TGTGCCAGCAGTTTCGGGACATATGAAAAACTGTTTTTT	CASSFGTYEKLFF
.	TRBD2	TRBV10-3	TRBJ2-3	TGTGCCACCTCAGGACTAGCGGGGGAGAAAAGCACAGATACGCAGTATTTT	CATSGLAGEKSTDTQYF
.	.	TRBV15	TRBJ2-7	TGTGCCACCAGCAGAGACCCAAGCTACGAGCAGTACTTC	CATSRDPSYEQYF
few	.	TRBV14	TRBJ1-1	TGTGCCAGCAGCGGCCTTACCGGGACACCGAACACTGAAGCTTTCTTT	CASSGLTGTPNTEAFF
.	TRBD2	TRBV6-5	TRBJ2-7	TGTGCCAGCAGGACTAGCGGGCGATACTACGAGCAGTACTTC	CASRTSGRYYEQYF
.	.	TRBV5-1	TRBJ2-7	TGCGCCAGCAGCTTGGACAGACCCTACGAGCAGTACTTC	CASSLDRPYEQYF
.	.	TRBV24-1	TRBJ2-5	TGTGCCACCAGTGACCTGACGGAGGGCATAGAGACCCAGTACTTC	CATSDLTEGIETQYF
.	.	TRBV18	TRBJ1-3	TGTGCCAGCTCACCCGGGACTGCGTCTGGAAACACCATATATTTT	CASSPGTASGNTIYF
.	TRBD1	TRBV6-1	TRBJ1-2	TGTGCCAGCAGTGAAGCGAGGGACAGTTTATATGGCTACACCTTC	CASSEARDSLYGYTF
.	TRBD1	TRBV7-8	TRBJ2-7	TGTGCCAGCAGCGGAGTGGGGGGACAGGGTTCCTACGAGCAGTACTTC	CASSGVGGQGSYEQYF
.	.	TRBV2	TRBJ1-6	TGTGCCAGCAGTGAAACCGCGGCAGCCAATTCACCCCTCCACTTT	CASSETAAANSPLHF
once	TRBD1	TRBV5-4	TRBJ1-2	TGTGCCAGCAGCTACGGACAGGAGAGGTATGGCTACACCTTC	CASSYGQERYGYTF
.	.	TRBV15	TRBJ2-7	TGTGCCACCAGCAGAGATAGGGCCACCCAGCAGTACTTC	CATSRDRATQQYF
once	.	TRBV6-5	TRBJ2-1	TGTGCCAGCAGTTACTCTCCGGGGTTGGCGAATGAGCAGTTCTTC	CASSYSPGLANEQFF
.	.	TRBV12-3/TRBV12-4	TRBJ1-2	TGTGCCAGCGGCTTAATTGGGACCTATGGCTACACCTTC	CASGLIGTYGYTF
once	TRBD2	TRBV18	TRBJ2-1	TGTGCCAGCTCCCCAACCCTAGCGGACAATGAGCAGTTCTTC	CASSPTLADNEQFF
.	.	TRBV28	TRBJ2-7	TGTGCCAGCATCGGGACCGAAAGCTACGAGCAGTACTTC	CASIGTESYEQYF
few	.	TRBV3-1/TRBV3-2	TRBJ1-1	TGTGCCAGCTCCAGGCGAGCTACCCTGAACACTGAAGCTTTCTTT	CASSRRATLNTEAFF
.	.	TRBV2	TRBJ1-3	TGTGCCAGCAGTTTGGGGGGACGCGGAAACACCATATATTTT	CASSLGGRGNTIYF
once	.	TRBV28	TRBJ2-3	TGTGCCAGCAGTCCCAGGGATACGCAGTATTTT	CASSPRDTQYF
.	.	TRBV7-8	TRBJ2-7	TGTGCCAGCAGCTTGATACAGGGTTCCTACGAGCAGTACTTC	CASSLIQGSYEQYF
once	.	TRBV3-1/TRBV3-2	TRBJ2-4	TGTGCCAGCAGCACGAGACAGGTTATTGCCGAAAACATTCAGTACTTC	CASSTRQVIAENIQYF